The 5 T cell receptor beta chains reported below all come from one sample, sequenced in a study of blood T cells in healthy people across ages (dated by TCRdb to about 2015). Libraries were built with 5' RACE. Sequencing took place on an Illumina HiSeq 2500. A second roughly 7 to 11 cycle PCR used a sample-barcoded 5' primer and a J-beta primer mix. TCRdb reran the public reads through fastp at Q25 and MiXCR, keeping productive beta chains. When rows share a CDR3 protein, they turn into one entry using the most common DNA and genes. This sample lists 1.5 million to 1.9 million distinct CDR3 sequences; approximately 43% were detected once. The ten largest account for over 3.5% of the sample. Material for sequencing was blood. The receptors stem from a woman aged 18-35 years in good health.

The V and J genes are TRBV7-2 and TRBJ2-1; maybe TRBD2 (6 bases). Germline CDR1 and CDR2: SGHTA and FQGNSA. Trimming pared 3 bases from V and 4 bases from J, leaving 10 bases between. The CDR3 has 14 amino acids. The CDR3 protein is CASSFERVYNEQFF. DNA of the CDR3: TGTGCCAGCAGCTTTGAGCGGGTATACAATGAGCAGTTCTTC. Using reference TRBV7-2 and TRBJ2-1 for the parts outside the CDR3, the full variable domain is GAGVSQSPSNKVTEKGKDVELRCDPISGHTALYWYRQSLGQGLEFLIYFQGNSAPDKSGLPSDRFSAERTGGSVSTLTIQRTQQEDSAVYLCASSFERVYNEQFFGPGTRLTVL.

This chain connects TRBV5-1 to TRBJ2-3; D might be TRBD2 (5 bases). Trimming removed 3 bases from V and 6 bases from J, with 14 bases in between. CDR3 size: 14 residues. Germline CDR1 reads SGHRS; CDR2 reads YFSETQ. The CDR3 nucleotides are TGCGCCAGCAGCTCCTTAGCGCACGGGGATACGCAGTATTTT. Protein product: CASSSLAHGDTQYF.

In this sample, this clonotype turned up a few times. The V gene is TRBV10-3, the J gene TRBJ1-5; TRBD1 might be the D (5 bases). V was cut by 9 bases and J by 4 bases, with 16 bases left in between. This CDR3 has 14 residues. Germline loops: CDR1 ENHRY, CDR2 SYGVKD. The CDR3 region is CAMRQPRGNQPQHF. CDR3 nucleotides: TGTGCCATGAGACAGCCCAGAGGGAATCAGCCCCAGCATTTT.

This sequence joins TRBV20-1 and TRBJ2-1; TRBD1 matches at 7 bases. Germline values: CDR1 DFQATT, CDR2 SNEGSKA (reference sequence). Trimming cost V 8 bases and J 7 bases; bases outside gene matches: 11. The CDR3 is made up of 13 amino acids. This CDR3 reads CSTDGTDGNEQFF. CDR3 sequence (DNA): TGCAGTACCGACGGGACAGATGGAAATGAGCAGTTCTTC.

The V gene is TRBV3-1, the J gene TRBJ1-3; D not resolved. The V gene lost 2 bases and the J gene lost 0 bases, with 17 bases spanning the gap. Per the germline V gene, CDR1 is LGHDT and CDR2 is YNNKEL (reference sequence). This CDR3 has 18 residues. CDR3 sequence (DNA): TGTGCCAGCAGCCAAAGATACCGGGCGGTCTCCTCTGGAAACACCATATATTTT. Its translation is CASSQRYRAVSSGNTIYF.